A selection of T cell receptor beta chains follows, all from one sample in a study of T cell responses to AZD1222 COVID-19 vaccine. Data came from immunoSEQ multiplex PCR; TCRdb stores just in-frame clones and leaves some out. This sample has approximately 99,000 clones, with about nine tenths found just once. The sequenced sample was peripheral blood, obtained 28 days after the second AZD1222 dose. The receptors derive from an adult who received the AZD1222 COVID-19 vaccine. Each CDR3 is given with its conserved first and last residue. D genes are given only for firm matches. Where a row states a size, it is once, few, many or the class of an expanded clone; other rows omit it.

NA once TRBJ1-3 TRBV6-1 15 CASSEAAYSGNTIYF TGTGCCAGCAGTGAAGCTGCGTACTCTGGAAACACCATATATTTT
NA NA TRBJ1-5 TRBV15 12 CATSRVAQPQHF TGTGCCACCAGCAGAGTGGCTCAGCCCCAGCATTTT
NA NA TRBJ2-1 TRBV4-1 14 CASSQTRGANEQFF TGCGCCAGCAGCCAGACCCGGGGGGCCAATGAGCAGTTCTTC
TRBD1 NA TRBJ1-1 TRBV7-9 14 CASSPQGASTEAFF TGTGCCAGCAGCCCCCAGGGGGCTAGCACTGAAGCTTTCTTT
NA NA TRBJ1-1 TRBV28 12 CASSSQNTEAFF TGTGCCAGCAGTTCCCAGAACACTGAAGCTTTCTTT
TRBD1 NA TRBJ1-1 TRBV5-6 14 CASSKGQGATEAFF TGTGCCAGCAGCAAGGGACAGGGGGCCACTGAAGCTTTCTTT
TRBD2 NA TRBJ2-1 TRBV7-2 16 CASSFWTSGSPNEQFF TGTGCCAGCAGCTTCTGGACTAGCGGGAGCCCCAATGAGCAGTTCTTC
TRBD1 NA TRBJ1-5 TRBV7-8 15 CASSSDRVGNQPQHF TGTGCCAGCAGCTCGGACAGGGTTGGCAATCAGCCCCAGCATTTT
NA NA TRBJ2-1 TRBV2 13 CASKGRSYNEQFF TGTGCCAGCAAAGGCCGCAGCTACAATGAGCAGTTCTTC
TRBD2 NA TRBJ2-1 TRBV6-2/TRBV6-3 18 CASSSWLRGTSVYNEQFF TGTGCCAGCAGTTCTTGGCTGCGGGGGACTAGCGTTTACAATGAGCAGTTCTTC
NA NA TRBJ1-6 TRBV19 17 CASSLPPTSSYNSPLHF TGTGCCAGTAGTCTTCCCCCGACATCAAGTTATAATTCACCCCTCCACTTT
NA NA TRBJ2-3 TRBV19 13 CASSGTGVYTQYF TGTGCCAGTAGCGGAACGGGAGTATATACGCAGTATTTT
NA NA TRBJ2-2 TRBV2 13 CASSLTVTGELFF TGTGCCAGCAGTTTGACAGTCACCGGGGAGCTGTTTTTT
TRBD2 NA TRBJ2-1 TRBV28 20 CASSSRLVVAGGSNYNEQFF TGTGCCAGCAGTTCTCGTTTAGTGGTAGCGGGAGGGAGTAACTACAATGAGCAGTTCTTC
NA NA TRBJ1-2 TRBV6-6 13 CASSPRGSEGYTF TGTGCCAGCAGTCCCCGAGGGAGCGAGGGCTACACCTTC
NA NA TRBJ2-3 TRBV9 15 CASSVSGINADTQYF TGTGCCAGCAGCGTCTCCGGGATTAACGCAGATACGCAGTATTTT
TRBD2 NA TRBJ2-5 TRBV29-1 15 CSVDYGLAGRETQYF TGCAGCGTTGATTATGGGTTAGCGGGAAGAGAGACCCAGTACTTC
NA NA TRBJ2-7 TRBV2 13 CASSEQPHGEQYF TGTGCCAGCAGTGAACAGCCCCACGGCGAGCAGTACTTC
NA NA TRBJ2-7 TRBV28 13 CASRSGGSYEQYF TGTGCCAGCAGGTCCGGTGGGTCCTACGAGCAGTACTTC
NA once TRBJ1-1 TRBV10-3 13 CAISETGDLEAFF TGTGCCATCAGTGAGACGGGAGACCTTGAAGCTTTCTTT